The 18 T cell receptor beta chains given below trace back to one sample, sequenced in a study of blood T cell repertoires in COVID-19. Produced via immunoSEQ multiplex PCR; TCRdb's table is partial and in-frame only. The table includes nearly 350,000 clones, about nine tenths detected once. The specimen sequenced was peripheral blood. The receptors originated from a woman between 65 and 79 years old with COVID-19, enrolled during active disease.

This chain links TRBV6-1 with TRBJ1-2, with TRBD1 as a possible D gene (6 bases). Trimming left V 0 bases short and J 10 bases short, with 12 bases between. This CDR3 is built from 13 residues. Germline assignment: CDR1 MNHNS and CDR2 SASEGT. DNA of the CDR3: TGTGCCAGCAGTGAAGCGGGGGCAGTATACTACACCTTC. Translated: CASSEAGAVYYTF.

The chain joins TRBV10-2 to TRBJ2-3; no definite D call. In germline, CDR1 is WSHSY, CDR2 SAAADI. Between the trimmed V and J ends, which lost 0 bases and 6 bases, there was a span of 4 bases. This CDR3 has 12 amino acids. The CDR3 region is CASSESGDTQYF. The CDR3 DNA reads as TGCGCCAGCAGTGAGTCCGGTGATACGCAGTATTTT.

The gene calls are TRBV5-1 and TRBJ1-2, with a tentative D call TRBD1 (6 bases). Per the germline V gene, CDR1 is SGHRS and CDR2 is YFSETQ. CDR3 length: 14 residues. V dropped 0 bases and J dropped 6 bases, with 12 bases sitting between them. The CDR3 coding sequence is TGCGCCAGCAGCTTGGGACAGGAGGTTGATGGCTACACCTTC. The encoded protein is CASSLGQEVDGYTF.

The V and J genes are TRBV7-2 and TRBJ1-5; weak D call: TRBD1 (5 bases). Germline CDR1 is SGHTA and CDR2 is FQGNSA. This CDR3 region has 14 residues. The ends were cut back, 5 bases at V and 5 bases at J, with 13 bases in the middle. The CDR3 here is CASSPRGRDQPQHF. The CDR3 bases are TGTGCCAGCAGCCCCCGGGGGAGAGATCAGCCCCAGCATTTT.

This clone has more than one count but fewer than ten. The chain uses TRBV3-1 (or the pseudogene TRBV3-2) and TRBJ1-2; no definite D call. Germline V lookup: CDR1 LGHDT, CDR2 YNNKEL (reference sequence). The CDR3 runs to 14 residues. The ends were cut back, 4 bases at V and 2 bases at J, with 11 bases in the middle. The CDR3 nucleotides are TGTGCCAGCAGCCCTTCGGGTGGAAACTATGGCTACACCTTC. It encodes CASSPSGGNYGYTF.

The chain uses TRBV5-1 and TRBJ1-2; TRBD1 might be the D (5 bases). CDR3 length: 16 amino acids. Germline CDR1 and CDR2: SGHRS and YFSETQ. V lost 4 bases and J 4 bases, leaving 20 bases between the germline ends. The CDR3 region is CASSRAGDWEGYGYTF. In DNA, the CDR3 is TGCGCCAGCAGCCGCGCCGGGGACTGGGAAGGCTATGGCTACACCTTC.

This clone was seen a few times. This chain uses TRBV4-1 with TRBJ1-1; 9 bases are shared with TRBD1. Germline assignment: CDR1 MGHRA and CDR2 YSYEKL. This CDR3 region has 17 residues. Trimming removed 2 bases from V and 4 bases from J; junction bases left unmatched: 11. The CDR3 is CASSQPGTGFSATEAFF. The CDR3 DNA reads as TGCGCCAGCAGCCAACCCGGGACAGGGTTTTCCGCCACTGAAGCTTTCTTT.

This sequence joins TRBV5-1 and TRBJ1-2; no definite D call. Germline values: CDR1 SGHRS, CDR2 YFSETQ. Trimming cost V 0 bases and J 8 bases, with 11 bases left between them. The CDR3 has 13 amino acids. This chain's CDR3 is CASSLDRVEGYTF. CDR3 coding DNA: TGCGCCAGCAGCTTGGACAGAGTTGAAGGCTACACCTTC.

On this clone: Other DNA sequences within the sample encode an identical CDR3. The genes are TRBV5-1 and TRBJ1-2; TRBD1 matches 8 bases. This CDR3 contains 16 residues. The germline V gene has CDR1 SGHRS and CDR2 YFSETQ. Trimming at V came to 0 bases and at J to 2 bases, leaving 6 bases not matched to a gene. In DNA form, the CDR3 reads TGCGCCAGCAGCTTGGACGGACAGGGCAGGAACTATGGCTACACCTTC. Amino acids: CASSLDGQGRNYGYTF.

The chain has TRBV24-1 and TRBJ1-2; TRBD1 might be the D (5 bases). V shed 2 bases and J shed 3 bases, with 15 bases lying between them. The CDR3 consists of 16 residues. Germline values: CDR1 KGHDR, CDR2 SFDVKD. The CDR3 nucleotides read TGTGCCACCAGTGATTCCAGTCCTGGGGGGTACTATGGCTACACCTTC. The encoded protein is CATSDSSPGGYYGYTF.

The gene calls are TRBV5-6 and TRBJ1-4; tentative D call: TRBD1 (5 bases). Deletions cut 0 bases from V and 4 bases from J, with 10 bases between. The CDR3 length is 15 residues. CDR1 is SGHDT, CDR2 YYEEEE, per germline. CDR3 DNA sequence: TGTGCCAGCAGCTTGGGACAGAGTAATAATGAAAAACTGTTTTTT. It translates to CASSLGQSNNEKLFF.

The chain uses TRBV3-1 (or the pseudogene TRBV3-2) and TRBJ1-1, with 7 bases fitting TRBD1. Germline CDR1 is LGHDT and CDR2 is YNNKEL (reference sequence). This CDR3 has 14 amino acids. J gave up 1 base and V 4 bases, and 3 bases lay outside the gene matches. The CDR3 spells CASSLTGANTEAFF. CDR3 bases: TGTGCCAGCAGCCTAACAGGGGCGAACACTGAAGCTTTCTTT.

The genes are TRBV27 and TRBJ1-4; 7 bases map to TRBD1. Unmatched junction bases numbered 2, after V lost 0 bases and J lost 4 bases. Per the germline V gene, CDR1 is MNHEY and CDR2 is SMNVEV (reference sequence). The CDR3 is 15 residues long. In DNA, the CDR3 is TGTGCCAGCAGTTTATCAGCAGGGGGTAATGAAAAACTGTTTTTT. It encodes CASSLSAGGNEKLFF.

The chain joins TRBV6-5 to TRBJ1-2; TRBD1 matches at 8 bases. V was clipped by 5 bases and J by 3 bases; unmatched bases: 8. Germline V lookup: CDR1 MNHEY, CDR2 SVGAGI. CDR3 length: 15 residues. The CDR3 nucleotides are TGTGCCAGCAGTATAGAACAGGGGGAGGACTATGGCTACACCTTC. Protein: CASSIEQGEDYGYTF.

The genes are TRBV7-7 and TRBJ2-5, with 8 bases aligning to TRBD1. Germline trimming cut 11 bases from V and 2 bases from J; bases unmatched to any gene: 7. This CDR3 is built from 13 residues. Germline V gene sequence: CDR1 SSHAT, CDR2 FNYEAQ (reference sequence). CDR3 protein: CAHYGTGQETQYF. The CDR3 region has the DNA TGTGCCCATTACGGGACAGGTCAAGAGACCCAGTACTTC.

J is TRBJ1-2 and V is TRBV19; possibly TRBD1 for D (5 bases). In germline, CDR1 is LNHDA, CDR2 SQIVND (reference sequence). The CDR3 runs 14 residues. Trimming stripped 7 bases from V and 3 bases from J, with 15 bases between. The CDR3 nucleotides are TGTGCCAGTACGGGGCGGGGAACGGACTATGGCTACACCTTC. This translates into CASTGRGTDYGYTF.

The V call is TRBV7-6, the J call TRBJ1-1; 8 bases agree with TRBD1. The J segment lost 1 base and the V segment lost 7 bases, leaving 5 bases of the junction unmatched. CDR1 and CDR2 from the germline V gene are SGHVS and FNYEAQ. This CDR3 is built from 14 residues. The CDR3, as DNA: TGTGCCAGCATCCTCGGGACAGGGAACACTGAAGCTTTCTTT. Amino acid sequence: CASILGTGNTEAFF.

The chain is built from TRBV13 and TRBJ2-1; TRBD2 matches 8 bases. Trimming at V came to 3 bases and at J to 5 bases, leaving 12 bases not matched to a gene. The CDR3 sequence is 17 residues long. Germline V gene lookup returns CDR1 PRHDT and CDR2 FYEKMQ (reference sequence). CDR3 DNA sequence: TGTGCCAGCAGCTTGACGTCGAGCCTAGCGGGTGACAATGAGCAGTTCTTC. Its protein product is CASSLTSSLAGDNEQFF.